This entry lists 27 T cell receptor beta chains sequenced from one sample in a study of blood T cell repertoires in COVID-19. TCRdb's table, derived via immunoSEQ multiplex PCR, lists solely in-frame clones and lacks some. The table shows a few hundred thousand clones, with 85% to 90% occurring only once. The sequenced material came from peripheral blood. Receptors were obtained from a woman aged 55-69 years with COVID-19, enrolled during active disease.

The chain has TRBV19 and TRBJ2-1; D is unresolved. Trimming left V 3 bases short and J 8 bases short, with 8 bases between. This CDR3 spans 12 amino acids. CDR1 and CDR2 from the germline V gene are LNHDA and SQIVND (reference sequence). The CDR3, as DNA: TGTGCCAGTAGTATGGCTAGTCATGAGCAGTTCTTC. Amino acids: CASSMASHEQFF.

This chain uses TRBV29-1 with TRBJ2-1, with 8 bases identical to TRBD1. V lost 7 bases, J lost 7 bases, and 6 bases stayed unmatched. The CDR3 covers 12 residues. Germline CDR1 SQVTM, CDR2 ANQGSEA. CDR3 amino acids: CSADRGLNEQFF. DNA of the CDR3: TGCAGCGCCGACAGGGGATTAAATGAGCAGTTCTTC.

The rearrangement uses TRBV18 and TRBJ2-3; D unresolved. The CDR3 covers 14 residues. Germline CDR1 reads KGHSH; CDR2 reads LQKENI. V shed 2 bases and J shed 2 bases, with 8 bases lying between them. As DNA, the CDR3 is TGTGCCAGCTCACCAGTCCAGTCCACAGATACGCAGTATTTT. Its protein product is CASSPVQSTDTQYF.

The sample holds one count of this clone. The V and J genes are TRBV4-2 and TRBJ1-5; 7 bases align to TRBD1. The germline gives CDR1 LGHNA, CDR2 YNFKEQ. The CDR3 contains 15 residues. The trim removed 0 bases at V and 8 bases at J, leaving 7 bases unmatched. CDR3: CASSQDRNRGKPQHF. The CDR3 DNA follows: TGTGCCAGCAGCCAAGATAGGAACAGGGGCAAGCCCCAGCATTTT.

V is TRBV5-5 and J is TRBJ2-2, with D possibly being TRBD2 (5 bases). The CDR3 loop spans 14 amino acids. The germline V and J ends were trimmed by 2 bases and 7 bases, with 12 bases remaining between them. CDR1 SGHKS and CDR2 YYEKEE come from the germline V gene (reference sequence). The CDR3: CASSFLLGLGELFF. The CDR3 coding sequence is TGTGCCAGCAGCTTTCTCCTAGGACTCGGGGAGCTGTTTTTT. Complete variable domain (other parts from reference TRBV5-5 and TRBJ2-2): DAGVTQSPTHLIKTRGQQVTLRCSPISGHKSVSWYQQVLGQGPQFIFQYYEKEERGRGNFPDRFSARQFPNYSSELNVNALLLGDSALYLCASSFLLGLGELFFGEGSRLTVL.

J is TRBJ2-7 and V is TRBV19; D is unresolved. V lost 8 bases to trimming and J lost 3 bases, with 11 bases between them. The CDR3 has 12 residues. Germline V CDR1 and CDR2: LNHDA, SQIVND (reference sequence). For the CDR3, the DNA is TGTGCCAGTCCCGAGCGAATCTACGAGCAGTACTTC. Encoded protein: CASPERIYEQYF. The full variable domain, in which reference TRBV19 and TRBJ2-7 provide the parts outside the CDR3, is DGGITQSPKYLFRKEGQNVTLSCEQNLNHDAMYWYRQDPGQGLRLIYYSQIVNDFQKGDIAEGYSVSREKKESFPLTVTSAQKNPTAFYLCASPERIYEQYFGPGTRLTVT.

This clone has just a few counts. The V call is TRBV18, the J call TRBJ2-1; 11 nucleotides align to TRBD2. Germline V gene sequence: CDR1 KGHSH, CDR2 LQKENI. Unmatched junction bases numbered 7, after V lost 4 bases and J lost 2 bases. This CDR3 is 17 amino acids long. The CDR3: CASSQRTSGPTYNEQFF. The CDR3 bases are TGTGCCAGCTCACAACGGACTAGCGGGCCAACCTACAATGAGCAGTTCTTC. Combining the CDR3 with reference TRBV18 and TRBJ2-1 gives the whole variable domain NAGVMQNPRHLVRRRGQEARLRCSPMKGHSHVYWYRQLPEEGLKFMVYLQKENIIDESGMPKERFSAEFPKEGPSILRIQQVVRGDSAAYFCASSQRTSGPTYNEQFFGPGTRLTVL.

This clone was seen a handful of times. V is TRBV19 and J is TRBJ2-7; tentative D call: TRBD1 (5 bases). V shed 1 base and J shed 0 bases, with 10 bases lying between them. The CDR3 contains 15 residues. Per the germline V gene, CDR1 is LNHDA and CDR2 is SQIVND (reference sequence). This CDR3 reads CASSIAPDTSYEQYF. The CDR3 DNA reads as TGTGCCAGTAGTATAGCCCCGGACACCTCCTACGAGCAGTACTTC.

This rearrangement joins TRBV6-6 to TRBJ1-2; 7 bases align to TRBD1. J was trimmed by 6 bases and V by 0 bases; bases with no gene match: 4. Germline CDR1 is MNHNY and CDR2 is SVGAGI (reference sequence). The CDR3 consists of 14 residues. The CDR3 loop reads CASSYSTQGDGYTF. As DNA, the CDR3 is TGTGCCAGCAGTTACTCGACTCAGGGGGATGGCTACACCTTC.

V is TRBV19 and J is TRBJ2-1; a possible D gene is TRBD1 (6 bases). The CDR3 has 14 amino acids. Per the germline V gene, CDR1 is LNHDA and CDR2 is SQIVND (reference sequence). V was cut by 4 bases and J by 6 bases, with 13 bases left in between. CDR3 nucleotide sequence: TGTGCCAGTAGTACAAACAGGGTAGGCAATGAGCAGTTCTTC. This encodes CASSTNRVGNEQFF.

This rearrangement joins TRBV27 to TRBJ2-3, with 11 bases fitting TRBD2. CDR3 length: 15 amino acids. V gave up 6 bases and J gave up 4 bases; unmatched junction bases: 6. Germline V lookup: CDR1 MNHEY, CDR2 SMNVEV (reference sequence). The CDR3 spells CASSRPGLAADTQYF. In DNA form, the CDR3 reads TGTGCCAGCAGCCGGCCGGGACTAGCGGCAGATACGCAGTATTTT.

V usage is TRBV7-2 and J usage is TRBJ2-3; D is ambiguous. The CDR3 sequence is 15 residues long. With 6 bases removed from V and 6 bases from J, the gap between germline ends came to 19 bases. Germline assignment: CDR1 SGHTA and CDR2 FQGNSA. For the CDR3, the DNA is TGTGCCAGCAGAATCACCCCGTCTGCCCAGGATACGCAGTATTTT. It encodes CASRITPSAQDTQYF.

The CDR3 region is CASTGTSGRWWGTDTQYF. The CDR3, as DNA: TGTGCCAGTACCGGGACTAGCGGGAGATGGTGGGGCACAGATACGCAGTATTTT. This chain uses TRBV19 with TRBJ2-3; the match to TRBD2 covers 14 bases. V was clipped by 7 bases and J by 1 base; unmatched bases: 10. The germline V gene encodes CDR1 LNHDA and CDR2 SQIVND (reference sequence). CDR3 length: 18 residues.

This sequence joins TRBV5-6 and TRBJ1-6; 7 nucleotides agree with TRBD1. V shed 4 bases and J 13 bases; nucleotides not matched to a gene: 5. Germline V gene lookup returns CDR1 SGHDT and CDR2 YYEEEE. The CDR3 has 12 residues. CDR3 loop: CASSATGAPLHF. Written as DNA, the CDR3 is TGTGCCAGCAGCGCCACAGGGGCCCCCCTCCACTTT.

The CDR3 sequence: CASSRQSYGYTF. The CDR3 nucleotides are TGTGCCAGCAGTCGACAGAGCTATGGCTACACCTTC. The chain uses TRBV25-1 and TRBJ1-2; possibly TRBD1 for D (5 bases). Germline V gene sequence: CDR1 MGHDK, CDR2 SYGVNS. Trimming stripped 5 bases from V and 4 bases from J, with 8 bases between. CDR3 size: 12 residues.

The rearrangement uses TRBV19 and TRBJ2-5; 8 nucleotides match TRBD1. The CDR3 runs 13 residues. CDR1 and CDR2 (germline): LNHDA, SQIVND (reference sequence). Trimming took 5 bases from V and 5 from J; bases not matched to a gene: 4. The DNA of the CDR3 is TGTGCCAGTAGTGCGACAGGGGTCGAGACCCAGTACTTC. It yields the protein CASSATGVETQYF. Full variable domain (remainder filled in from reference TRBV19 and TRBJ2-5): DGGITQSPKYLFRKEGQNVTLSCEQNLNHDAMYWYRQDPGQGLRLIYYSQIVNDFQKGDIAEGYSVSREKKESFPLTVTSAQKNPTAFYLCASSATGVETQYFGPGTRLLVL.

The V call is TRBV6-5, the J call TRBJ1-6; no clear D gene. V was pared by 3 bases and J by 9 bases, with 9 bases between. The CDR3 has 13 amino acids. Germline V lookup: CDR1 MNHEY, CDR2 SVGAGI. The CDR3 region is CASSYRRGSPLHF. The CDR3 nucleotides read TGTGCCAGCAGTTATCGGCGGGGTTCACCCCTCCACTTT.

This chain joins TRBV7-9 and TRBJ2-5; 7 nucleotides line up with TRBD1. The CDR3 length is 16 residues. After removal of 2 bases from V and 0 bases from J, the junction contained 6 bases not matched to a gene. CDR1 is SEHNR and CDR2 is FQNEAQ in the germline V gene (reference sequence). The CDR3: CASSLTGQRHQETQYF. DNA for the CDR3: TGTGCCAGCAGCTTAACGGGACAGCGACACCAAGAGACCCAGTACTTC. Together with reference TRBV7-9 and TRBJ2-5, the CDR3 gives the full variable domain: DTGVSQNPRHKITKRGQNVTFRCDPISEHNRLYWYRQTLGQGPEFLTYFQNEAQLEKSRLLSDRFSAERPKGSFSTLEIQRTEQGDSAMYLCASSLTGQRHQETQYFGPGTRLLVL.

V usage is TRBV5-1 and J usage is TRBJ2-5; 9 bases align to TRBD1. Trimming took 4 bases from V and 5 from J; bases not matched to a gene: 6. The CDR3 totals 14 residues. Germline CDR1 SGHRS, CDR2 YFSETQ. The CDR3 protein is CASSAYRGRETQYF. The DNA for the CDR3 is TGCGCCAGCAGCGCATACAGGGGGCGGGAGACCCAGTACTTC.

This chain links TRBV6-4 with TRBJ2-3; 7 nucleotides agree with TRBD1. The CDR3 runs to 14 residues. The J segment lost 3 bases and the V segment lost 6 bases, leaving 6 bases of the junction unmatched. Germline lookup yields CDR1 MRHNA and CDR2 SNTAGT. The CDR3 reads CASSAKQGTDTQYF. Here the CDR3 DNA reads TGTGCCAGCAGCGCCAAACAGGGGACAGATACGCAGTATTTT.

The chain is built from TRBV29-1 and TRBJ1-2, with TRBD1 matching over 7 bases. CDR3 length: 14 amino acids. Germline loops: CDR1 SQVTM, CDR2 ANQGSEA. V lost 3 bases and J lost 1; bases outside the gene matches: 5. CDR3 amino acids: CSVEGWDSNYGYTF. The CDR3 DNA sequence: TGCAGCGTTGAGGGCTGGGACAGTAACTATGGCTACACCTTC.

The chain links TRBV28 to TRBJ2-7; D is unresolved. Germline lookup yields CDR1 MDHEN and CDR2 SYDVKM. Deletions cut 4 bases from V and 5 bases from J, with 24 bases between. The CDR3 has 17 amino acids. In DNA, the CDR3 is TGTGCCAGCAGTTACTTGATTCGGATTGCAGGCGAAGACGAGCAGTACTTC. This gives the protein CASSYLIRIAGEDEQYF.

V is TRBV9 and J is TRBJ2-2, with a tentative D call TRBD1 (5 bases). The germline CDR1 and CDR2 sequences are SGDLS and YYNGEE. This CDR3 has 13 residues. The V and J ends lost 0 bases and 7 bases respectively, with 7 bases between them. CDR3 amino acids: CASSVDRFGELFF. The CDR3, as DNA: TGTGCCAGCAGCGTAGACAGGTTCGGGGAGCTGTTTTTT.

V gene TRBV3-1 (or the pseudogene TRBV3-2) combines with J gene TRBJ1-1; no firm D call. Germline values: CDR1 LGHDT, CDR2 YNNKEL (reference sequence). V lost 0 bases to trimming and J lost 1 base, with 9 bases between them. The CDR3 length is 15 residues. The CDR3 region is CASSQDLGRNTEAFF. CDR3 nucleotide sequence: TGTGCCAGCAGCCAAGATCTTGGCCGGAACACTGAAGCTTTCTTT.

This clone appeared a single time. The chain couples TRBV18 to TRBJ2-1; 10 positions agree with TRBD2. Germline V gene sequence: CDR1 KGHSH, CDR2 LQKENI. The CDR3 covers 15 residues. With V trimmed by 3 bases and J by 7 bases, 6 bases remained unmatched. This chain's CDR3 is CASSPLAGVNNEQFF. In DNA, the CDR3 is TGTGCCAGCTCACCCCTAGCGGGAGTAAATAATGAGCAGTTCTTC.

The chain links TRBV5-1 to TRBJ2-5; TRBD1 might be the D (5 bases). The germline V gene encodes CDR1 SGHRS and CDR2 YFSETQ. The V end lost 5 bases, the J end lost 4 bases, and 12 bases lay between the germline ends. The CDR3 length is 13 residues. Here the CDR3 reads CASRWGVTETQYF. CDR3 nucleotides: TGCGCCAGCAGGTGGGGCGTGACAGAGACCCAGTACTTC.

V and J are TRBV29-1 and TRBJ2-2, with 7 nucleotides matching TRBD2. The germline CDR1 and CDR2 sequences are SQVTM and ANQGSEA. The CDR3 totals 16 residues. Trimming at V came to 0 bases and at J to 3 bases, leaving 7 bases not matched to a gene. The CDR3 reads CSVEDPQGGDTGELFF. CDR3 bases: TGCAGCGTTGAAGATCCCCAGGGAGGGGACACCGGGGAGCTGTTTTTT.